Listed below are T cell receptor beta chains from one sample, sequenced in a study of technical replicates of blood from a handful of donors. This table comes from immunoSEQ multiplex PCR, and its TCRdb copy is limited to in-frame clones, with some not included. Of under 80,000 clones listed, 94% were seen once; the top ten hold roughly 0.26%. The source material was T cells isolated from PBMCs. The source is a human donor in good health. CDR3s include the opening cysteine and the closing phenylalanine or tryptophan. D genes are given only for firm matches. A clone size is listed for some rows: how often the clone was seen (once, few, many), or a class if it is expanded.

J gene | clone size | CDR3 length | D gene | V gene | CDR3 DNA | CDR3 protein
TRBJ2-7 | NA | 17 | NA | TRBV21-1 | TGTGCCAGCAGCCCTTTATTTAAAGGCGGAGAGCACTACGAGCAGTACTTC | CASSPLFKGGEHYEQYF
TRBJ1-1 | NA | 13 | NA | TRBV9 | TGTGCCAGCAGCGGCGGGGGCAACACTGAAGCTTTCTTT | CASSGGGNTEAFF
TRBJ2-3 | NA | 20 | TRBD2 | TRBV28 | TGTGCCAGCAGTCCAACCGGGACTAGCGGGAGGGCCGAGGCGACAGATACGCAGTATTTT | CASSPTGTSGRAEATDTQYF
TRBJ2-3 | NA | 14 | NA | TRBV9 | TGTGCCAGCTCCCCATCGGGGAGCGCAGATACGCAGTATTTT | CASSPSGSADTQYF
TRBJ1-5 | NA | 13 | NA | TRBV19 | TGTGCCAGTAGTATAGATCGGAGGCAGCCCCAGCATTTT | CASSIDRRQPQHF
TRBJ2-7 | NA | 16 | TRBD1 | TRBV4-1 | TGCGCCAGCAGCCAAGGACCGGGACAGATCTCCTACGAGCAGTACTTC | CASSQGPGQISYEQYF
TRBJ2-5 | NA | 16 | TRBD2 | TRBV5-6 | TGTGCCAGCAGCTGGCTAGCGGGAGGACCCCAAGAGACCCAGTACTTC | CASSWLAGGPQETQYF
TRBJ2-5 | once | 13 | TRBD1 | TRBV29-1 | TGCAGCGCCCCGACAGGGATTTTAGAGACCCAGTACTTC | CSAPTGILETQYF
TRBJ1-5 | NA | 15 | NA | TRBV2 | TGTGCCAGCAGTTACTCCGGGTCTGGCAATCAGCCCCAGCATTTT | CASSYSGSGNQPQHF
TRBJ1-1 | once | 15 | NA | TRBV5-4 | TGTGCCAGCAGCCCTCGTGGGCCGAGAAGCACTGAAGCTTTCTTT | CASSPRGPRSTEAFF
TRBJ2-7 | NA | 13 | NA | TRBV25-1 | TGTGCCAGCAGTGATGGACAGATCTACGAGCAGTACTTC | CASSDGQIYEQYF
TRBJ2-7 | NA | 15 | TRBD2 | TRBV9 | TGTGCCAGCAGCGCGTCGGCGGGGGGACCCTACGAGCAGTACTTC | CASSASAGGPYEQYF
TRBJ2-2 | NA | 14 | NA | TRBV28 | TGTGCCAGCCGACTCAGGGGGAACACCGGGGAGCTGTTTTTT | CASRLRGNTGELFF
TRBJ1-3 | NA | 16 | NA | TRBV6-5 | TGTGCCAGCAGTTACTCTAGGACACACTCTGGAAACACCATATATTTT | CASSYSRTHSGNTIYF
TRBJ2-5 | NA | 16 | TRBD1 | TRBV11-2 | TGTGCCAGCAGCCTAGAGGGACAGGGGGCTGGAGAGACCCAGTACTTC | CASSLEGQGAGETQYF
TRBJ1-1 | few | 12 | TRBD1 | TRBV9 | TGTGCCACGGGACAGATGAACACTGAAGCTTTCTTT | CATGQMNTEAFF